Presented here are 11 T cell receptor beta chains from one specimen sequenced in a study of T cells expressing NK-cell markers. TCRdb reprocessed the 5' RACE reads, keeping one entry per CDR3 protein, no DNA. There are about 450,000 distinct CDR3 sequences in the sample, with less than 7.5% held by the top ten. The sample taken for sequencing was blood T cells: a sorted CD56 or NKG2C T cell subset, CD4+ or CD8+ T cells, or bulk PBMC T cells (not recorded which). The receptors originated from a woman between 18 and 70 years old in good health.

The chain couples TRBV27 to TRBJ1-5. The CDR3 totals 13 residues. Germline CDR1 and CDR2: MNHEY and SMNVEV (reference sequence). The CDR3 reads CASSFHQMGAQHF.

CDR3 in amino acids: CASSVEAGVYNEQFF. V usage is TRBV9 and J usage is TRBJ2-1; TCRdb picks TRBD2, but there is no DNA to check that call. The CDR3 loop spans 15 amino acids. In germline, CDR1 is SGDLS, CDR2 YYNGEE.

This chain's CDR3 is CASSLEENTEAFF. This chain joins TRBV7-2 and TRBJ1-1. The CDR3 has 13 residues. Germline lookup yields CDR1 SGHTA and CDR2 FQGNSA.

The J gene is TRBJ2-3, the V gene TRBV28. Per the germline V gene, CDR1 is MDHEN and CDR2 is SYDVKM. The CDR3 totals 14 residues. The CDR3 loop reads CASMRPTSTDTQYF. Full variable domain (rest looked up from reference TRBV28 and TRBJ2-3): DVKVTQSSRYLVKRTGEKVFLECVQDMDHENMFWYRQDPGLGLRLIYFSYDVKMKEKGDIPEGYSVSREKKERFSLILESASTNQTSMYLCASMRPTSTDTQYFGPGTRLTVL.

The chain has TRBV30 and TRBJ2-7. The CDR3 spans 15 residues. Germline V gene lookup returns CDR1 GTSNPN and CDR2 SVGIG (reference sequence). CDR3: CAWSALVGVTYEQYF.

The genes are TRBV29-1 and TRBJ2-7; no DNA is available, so the TRBD1 call from TCRdb remains unchecked. CDR3 length: 13 amino acids. Germline V gene sequence: CDR1 SQVTM, CDR2 ANQGSEA. This CDR3 is CSVEYSGGHEQYF.

This chain joins TRBV9 and TRBJ1-1. Germline assignment: CDR1 SGDLS and CDR2 YYNGEE. The CDR3 runs to 15 residues. CDR3 protein: CASSVGRKSNTEAFF.

V usage is TRBV2 and J usage is TRBJ2-5; there is no DNA to check the TCRdb D call of TRBD1. The CDR3 is 13 amino acids. Germline V gene data show CDR1 as SNHLY and CDR2 as FYNNEI. CDR3 in amino acids: CAIQGLGQETQYF.

The chain couples TRBV5-4 to TRBJ2-1; TCRdb returns TRBD1, unconfirmable since there is no DNA. CDR1 SGHNT and CDR2 YYREEE come from the germline V gene (reference sequence). This CDR3 comprises 15 residues. The CDR3 sequence is CASSFGGSTYNEQFF.

The chain links TRBV12-3 or TRBV12-4 to TRBJ2-3; as DNA is missing, the TRBD2 call by TCRdb cannot be tested. The CDR3 length is 15 residues. CDR3 loop: CASAARTSGTDTQYF.

The chain recombines TRBV18 with TRBJ2-3; no DNA is available, so the TRBD2 call from TCRdb remains unchecked. Germline CDR1 reads KGHSH; CDR2 reads LQKENI. The CDR3 contains 15 residues. CDR3 sequence reads: CASSPRDGRSNTQYF.